Presented here are 7 T cell receptor beta chains from one specimen sequenced in a study of T cells after yellow fever vaccination. MiXCR, applied by TCRdb to the 5' RACE reads, yields one record per CDR3 protein. This sample has roughly 500,000 distinct CDR3 sequences; 15% to 20% occur once, and the top ten carry approximately 14%. Sequencing used PBMCs, obtained 15 days after the yellow fever booster vaccination. The receptors were sampled from a man aged 30-40 years who received the YFV17D yellow fever vaccine.

The sample holds a few counts of this clonotype. The CDR3 region has the DNA TGTGCCAGCAGCCAAGACAGGGGTACACAGCCCCAGCATTTT. This gives the protein CASSQDRGTQPQHF. The gene calls are TRBV3-1 and TRBJ1-5; possibly TRBD1 for D (6 bases). This CDR3 is built from 14 residues. The V and J ends lost 0 bases and 7 bases respectively, with 10 bases between them. Germline V lookup: CDR1 LGHDT, CDR2 YNNKEL (reference sequence).

This chain connects TRBV12-3 or TRBV12-4 to TRBJ2-6; a weak D match, TRBD1 (6 bases). CDR3 length equals 16 residues. V gave up 3 bases and J gave up 1 base, with 10 bases separating them. The CDR3: CASSFDRTSGANVLTF. CDR3 coding DNA: TGTGCCAGCAGTTTCGACAGGACGTCTGGGGCCAACGTCCTGACTTTC.

Notes on this clonotype: It is likely a read error, because the conserved phenylalanine at the end of the CDR3 is missing. This rearrangement joins TRBV29-1 to TRBJ2-5, with TRBD2 matching 10 bases. The V and J ends lost 3 bases and 2 bases, in that order; junction bases with no gene match: 3. Germline V gene sequence: CDR1 SQVTM, CDR2 ANQGSEA. CDR3 length: 14 residues. CDR3 protein: CSVETSGSQETQYS. CDR3 DNA sequence: TGCAGCGTTGAGACTAGCGGGTCTCAAGAGACCCAGTACTCC.

This chain links TRBV2 with TRBJ2-7; D remains ambiguous. The CDR3 spans 12 residues. V lost 7 bases and J 3 bases, leaving 10 bases between the germline ends. CDR1 is SNHLY, CDR2 FYNNEI, per germline. The CDR3 is CASKENHYEQYF. The CDR3 DNA is TGTGCCAGCAAAGAAAACCACTACGAGCAGTACTTC. Drawing the rest from reference TRBV2 and TRBJ2-7, the complete variable domain is EPEVTQTPSHQVTQMGQEVILRCVPISNHLYFYWYRQILGQKVEFLVSFYNNEISEKSEIFDDQFSVERPDGSNFTLKIRSTKLEDSAMYFCASKENHYEQYFGPGTRLTVT.

This clonotype has just one count. This may stem from a read error, because a much larger clone lies one nucleotide away. This chain connects TRBV24-1 to TRBJ2-1; no clear D. The CDR3 loop spans 15 amino acids. The V end was cut by 8 bases, the J end by 6 bases, with 19 bases between. Germline CDR1 and CDR2: KGHDR and SFDVKD. The CDR3 loop reads CATNDSSRPGNEQFF. The CDR3 nucleotides are TGTGCCACCAATGACTCGAGTCGACCCGGCAATGAGCAGTTCTTC.

The J gene is TRBJ2-1, the V gene TRBV6-5; no firm D call. The V gene lost 8 bases and the J gene lost 5 bases, with 10 bases spanning the gap. The length of the CDR3 is 12 residues. The germline V gene has CDR1 MNHEY and CDR2 SVGAGI. This chain's CDR3 is CASRSTDNEQFF. The CDR3 region has the DNA TGTGCCAGCCGGTCTACGGACAATGAGCAGTTCTTC.

A few counts support this clonotype. The chain is built from TRBV7-2 and TRBJ1-2; D is uncertain. This CDR3 has 13 amino acids. Germline values: CDR1 SGHTA, CDR2 FQGNSA. The V end was cut by 7 bases, the J end by 8 bases, with 17 bases between. The CDR3 loop is CASNKALAGGYTF. DNA of the CDR3: TGTGCCAGCAACAAAGCCCTGGCGGGAGGCTACACCTTC.